This T cell receptor beta chain emerged from a study of T cell repertoires in cytomegalovirus infection. Whole-study context: Recently identified HLA-C-restricted and well-studied HLA-B-restricted CMV epitopes were used. Carrying CMV and the relevant HLA type showed in public TCR beta signatures.

Overall study results and limits: Predominance within the ex vivo response was attributable to HLA-C-restricted CMV-specific TCR beta clonotypes.

As to this clonotype: The antigen remains undetermined.

TCRdb re-analysed the reads in MiXCR, keeping a single row per CDR3 protein. Here the sample spans 640,000 or so distinct CDR3 sequences, around a third being singletons. The CDR3 spans 22 residues. Germline CDR1 and CDR2: MNHEY and SVGEGT. J was trimmed by 8 bases and V by 7 bases; bases with no gene match: 27. The sequence was collected from a human donor in good health (CMV status not recorded). Some clones in this sample may be carry-over from other donors' samples. The specimen was cultured PBMCs, collected from culture after CMV antigen stimulation. The rearrangement joins TRBV6-2 or TRBV6-3 to TRBJ2-1; 15 nucleotides match TRBD2. In nucleotides, the CDR3 is TGTGCCAGCAAAAGTCTAGCGGCCGAGTCGCTTGGACTAGCGGGAGGGACCGATGAGCAGTTCTTC. Protein: CASKSLAAESLGLAGGTDEQFF.